This T cell receptor (beta chain) comes out of a study of blood T cell repertoires in COVID-19. The wider study: The samples span acute and convalescent COVID-19 from the United States, Italy and Spain. From T cells, B-cell-depleted T cells, or PBMCs came the material, which was cDNA or gDNA.

Trimming took 5 bases from V and 1 from J, leaving 11 bases between them. The CDR3 totals 14 residues. Germline CDR1 is SNHLY and CDR2 is FYNNEI. This clone turned up a few times. Method: immunoSEQ multiplex PCR; TCRdb's copy keeps in-frame clones and lacks some. This sample has about 33,000 clones, with approximately 85% found just once. The chain recombines TRBV2 with TRBJ1-1; a weak D match, TRBD1 (6 bases). The sequenced material came from peripheral blood. The source is a man older than 75 with active COVID-19. CDR3 region: CASSLPGQNTEAFF. DNA for the CDR3: TGTGCCAGCAGTCTCCCGGGACAGAACACTGAAGCTTTCTTT.